This T cell receptor beta chain was captured in a study of T cell responses to AZD1222 COVID-19 vaccine. Study-level information: Pooling covered second doses at about 4 or about 12 weeks. Study-wide results and caveats: Clonal diversity may have been underestimated, and the donors were mostly white British, with more females than males. Baseline antibody screening turned up just a handful of seropositive AZD1222 recipients. No repertoire was sampled before or during the peak T cell response, only after it.

Germline CDR1 and CDR2: SGDLS and YYNGEE. The CDR3 runs 15 residues. V gave up 0 bases and J gave up 8 bases, with 15 bases separating them. In regard to this clone: No antigen is known for it.

TCRdb's copy holds only in-frame clones and misses some; the assay was immunoSEQ multiplex PCR. The repertoire has under 110,000 clones, approximately 86% of them found once; the top ten carry about 1.5%. Sequenced here: peripheral blood, sampled on day 0 of AZD1222 vaccination. The origin of this receptor is an adult in good health. The gene calls are TRBV9 and TRBJ2-1, with TRBD2 as a possible D gene (6 bases). The CDR3 reads CASSVDGEAFYEQFF. The CDR3 DNA follows: TGTGCCAGCAGCGTAGACGGGGAGGCTTTTTATGAGCAGTTCTTC.